These 24 T cell receptor beta chains originate from one sample sequenced in a study of shared clonotypes between healthy human individuals. Positively selected for CCR7, the CD45RO-negative cells used as naive CD8 cells excluded terminally differentiated effector memory CD45RA+ cells. TCRdb keeps only in-frame clones here, not all; method: immunoSEQ multiplex PCR. In the table there are about 600,000 clones, 98% of which are singletons. Material for sequencing was naive CD8+ T cells sorted from blood. These TCRs come from a young man in good health.

On this clone: The sample has other DNA sequences that encode this CDR3 too. The chain combines TRBV4-2 with TRBJ2-7; 9 bases agree with TRBD2. Unmatched junction bases numbered 4, after V lost 0 bases and J lost 4 bases. The length of the CDR3 is 15 residues. The germline V gene has CDR1 LGHNA and CDR2 YNFKEQ. The CDR3 DNA sequence: TGTGCCAGCAGCCAAGAAGCGGGAGGCTTTTACGAGCAGTACTTC. Amino acids: CASSQEAGGFYEQYF.

The chain carries TRBV10-1 and TRBJ2-7; D perhaps matches TRBD1 (5 bases). Trimming stripped 3 bases from V and 6 bases from J, with 15 bases between. Germline loops: CDR1 WNHNN, CDR2 SYGVQD (reference sequence). The CDR3 runs 14 residues. The CDR3 reads CASSDSGISGEQYF. CDR3 DNA: TGCGCCAGCAGTGATTCAGGGATCTCCGGCGAGCAGTACTTC.

The chain recombines TRBV11-2 with TRBJ2-1; 12 bases match TRBD2. J was trimmed by 4 bases and V by 2 bases; bases with no gene match: 0. Germline values: CDR1 SGHAT, CDR2 FQNNGV. This CDR3 is 15 amino acids long. The CDR3 sequence is CASSLLAGGYNEQFF. The CDR3 DNA follows: TGTGCCAGCAGCTTACTAGCGGGGGGGTACAATGAGCAGTTCTTC. Together with reference TRBV11-2 and TRBJ2-1, the CDR3 gives the full variable domain: EAGVAQSPRYKIIEKRQSVAFWCNPISGHATLYWYQQILGQGPKLLIQFQNNGVVDDSQLPKDRFSAERLKGVDSTLKIQPAKLEDSAVYLCASSLLAGGYNEQFFGPGTRLTVL.

CDR3 protein: CASSLDALAGMETQYF. Written as DNA, the CDR3 is TGTGCCAGCAGCTTAGACGCCCTAGCGGGAATGGAGACCCAGTACTTC. The chain combines TRBV7-2 with TRBJ2-5, with TRBD2 matching 9 bases. CDR1 is SGHTA and CDR2 is FQGNSA in the germline V gene. This CDR3 spans 16 amino acids. V was clipped by 1 base and J by 5 bases; unmatched bases: 8.

This chain connects TRBV2 to TRBJ2-3; perhaps TRBD2 as D (7 bases). V shed 8 bases and J shed 2 bases, with 17 bases lying between them. The CDR3 is 15 residues long. Germline V gene sequence: CDR1 SNHLY, CDR2 FYNNEI. CDR3 in DNA: TGTGCCAGCCTCGAGGGGGAGGGTACCACAGATACGCAGTATTTT. Its protein is CASLEGEGTTDTQYF.

CDR3 sequence (DNA): TGTGCCAGCAGTTACTCTGGAACAGGAGAAAAACTGTTTTTT. Amino acids: CASSYSGTGEKLFF. The chain has TRBV6-5 and TRBJ1-4, with D tentatively TRBD1 (5 bases). Looked up from germline, CDR1 is MNHEY and CDR2 is SVGAGI. V gave up 0 bases and J gave up 8 bases, with 10 bases separating them. This CDR3 has 14 amino acids.

The V gene is TRBV14, the J gene TRBJ1-1; D gene uncertain. CDR3 size: 13 residues. Trimming removed 0 bases at V and 11 bases at J, with 13 bases between. Looked up from germline, CDR1 is SGHDN and CDR2 is FVKESK. CDR3 residues: CASSQDSRLWAFF. CDR3 coding DNA: TGTGCCAGCAGCCAAGATAGCCGCCTCTGGGCTTTCTTT.

The chain joins TRBV30 to TRBJ2-7; D not resolved. CDR1 and CDR2 (germline): GTSNPN, SVGIG (reference sequence). The length of the CDR3 is 13 residues. Trimming took 3 bases from V and 5 from J, leaving 14 bases between them. The CDR3: CAWSQGRAHEQYF. In nucleotides, the CDR3 is TGTGCCTGGAGCCAAGGAAGGGCACACGAGCAGTACTTC.

The chain is built from TRBV11-2 and TRBJ2-2; tentative D call: TRBD1 (5 bases). The CDR3 covers 15 residues. CDR1 and CDR2 from the germline V gene are SGHAT and FQNNGV. V was shortened by 5 bases and J by 5 bases, with 15 bases between the two germline ends. This chain's CDR3 is CASSRLDSETGELFF. The CDR3 DNA sequence: TGTGCCAGCAGCCGTCTCGACAGTGAGACCGGGGAGCTGTTTTTT.

This sequence joins TRBV28 and TRBJ2-1, with D possibly being TRBD2 (5 bases). Trimming left V 2 bases short and J 7 bases short, with 6 bases between. Germline V lookup: CDR1 MDHEN, CDR2 SYDVKM. The CDR3 spans 12 residues. DNA for the CDR3: TGTGCCAGCAGTTTACCGGGAAATGAGCAGTTCTTC. Its translation is CASSLPGNEQFF.

The CDR3 DNA reads as TGTGCCAGCAGCTTAGGAGTTTCCTACGAGCAGTACTTC. Residues: CASSLGVSYEQYF. The chain joins TRBV7-2 to TRBJ2-7; D uncertain. The V and J ends lost 1 base and 1 base respectively, with 5 bases between them. CDR1 is SGHTA and CDR2 is FQGNSA in the germline V gene. The CDR3 covers 13 residues.

The chain has TRBV18 and TRBJ2-1; 8 bases map to TRBD2. The CDR3 is made up of 17 amino acids. Germline V gene data show CDR1 as KGHSH and CDR2 as LQKENI. With V trimmed by 5 bases and J by 6 bases, 15 bases remained unmatched. This CDR3 is CASSTSPGTRVFNEQFF. CDR3 in DNA: TGTGCCAGCTCAACCTCCCCAGGGACTAGAGTGTTCAATGAGCAGTTCTTC.

The chain employs TRBV7-3 and TRBJ2-7; no clear D gene. This CDR3 is 13 amino acids long. Trimming removed 2 bases at V and 2 bases at J, with 7 bases between. Germline-derived CDR1 and CDR2 are SGHTA and FQGTGA. The CDR3 region is CASSLAPAYEQYF. The CDR3 bases are TGTGCCAGCAGCTTAGCCCCGGCCTACGAGCAGTACTTC.

The rearrangement joins TRBV9 to TRBJ2-2; TRBD1 aligns across 7 bases. After removal of 0 bases from V and 4 bases from J, the junction contained 6 bases not matched to a gene. This CDR3 is built from 16 residues. Germline V CDR1 and CDR2: SGDLS, YYNGEE. The CDR3 region is CASSVAGQLTTGELFF. In DNA, the CDR3 is TGTGCCAGCAGCGTAGCGGGACAGCTTACCACCGGGGAGCTGTTTTTT.

The J gene is TRBJ2-1, the V gene TRBV29-1, with unresolved D. CDR3 length: 15 residues. Germline values: CDR1 SQVTM, CDR2 ANQGSEA. V was clipped by 7 bases and J by 2 bases, with 18 bases between them. CDR3 in amino acids: CSASMTLLPYNEQFF. The CDR3 bases are TGCAGCGCCTCTATGACCCTACTCCCCTACAATGAGCAGTTCTTC.

The CDR3 DNA is TGTGCCAGCAGGGGTGAGACTAGCTCCCTGAAGTACTTC. Translating it yields CASRGETSSLKYF. The chain links TRBV2 to TRBJ2-5; 7 nucleotides agree with TRBD2. CDR1 is SNHLY and CDR2 is FYNNEI in the germline V gene. Unmatched junction bases numbered 13, after V lost 6 bases and J lost 12 bases. The CDR3 contains 13 residues.

The genes are TRBV30 and TRBJ2-7, with D possibly TRBD1 on 6 matching bases. Trimming left V 6 bases short and J 3 bases short, with 9 bases between. Germline V gene data show CDR1 as GTSNPN and CDR2 as SVGIG (reference sequence). CDR3 size: 11 residues. CDR3 sequence: CACLDSYEQYF. The CDR3 DNA follows: TGTGCCTGCTTGGACAGCTACGAGCAGTACTTC.

This chain connects TRBV15 to TRBJ2-2; D perhaps matches TRBD2 (5 bases). V was clipped by 1 base and J by 7 bases, with 16 bases between them. This CDR3 is built from 16 residues. Per the germline V gene, CDR1 is LNHNV and CDR2 is YYDKDF (reference sequence). DNA of the CDR3: TGTGCCACCAGCAGAGGGCTAGCCGGAGCGGACGGGGAGCTGTTTTTT. It yields the protein CATSRGLAGADGELFF.

The V call is TRBV7-9, the J call TRBJ2-7; 7 bases agree with TRBD1. The J segment lost 2 bases and the V segment lost 5 bases, leaving 9 bases of the junction unmatched. Germline assignment: CDR1 SEHNR and CDR2 FQNEAQ (reference sequence). This CDR3 spans 15 amino acids. CDR3 residues: CASSPPDRDPYEQYF. CDR3 nucleotides: TGTGCCAGCAGCCCCCCAGACAGGGATCCCTACGAGCAGTACTTC.

The CDR3 protein is CASSLGAGGGTEAFF. The CDR3 nucleotides are TGTGCCAGCAGCTTAGGGGCAGGGGGCGGCACTGAAGCTTTCTTT. The genes are TRBV11-2 and TRBJ1-1; TRBD1 aligns across 8 bases. With 1 base clipped from V and 4 bases from J, the junction kept 5 bases outside the gene matches. CDR3 size: 15 residues. CDR1 SGHAT and CDR2 FQNNGV come from the germline V gene.

The J gene is TRBJ2-7, the V gene TRBV28; TRBD2 matches at 9 bases. The CDR3 is 15 amino acids. With 2 bases clipped from V and 0 bases from J, the junction kept 2 bases outside the gene matches. The germline gives CDR1 MDHEN, CDR2 SYDVKM. CDR3 sequence reads: CASSLKTSGSYEQYF. CDR3 bases: TGTGCCAGCAGTTTAAAGACTAGCGGCTCCTACGAGCAGTACTTC.

The chain couples TRBV14 to TRBJ1-2; 8 bases agree with TRBD1. V lost 2 bases and J lost 0; bases outside the gene matches: 8. CDR3 size: 17 residues. Germline loops: CDR1 SGHDN, CDR2 FVKESK. CDR3 residues: CASSQRMDRASNYGYTF. In DNA form, the CDR3 reads TGTGCCAGCAGCCAACGGATGGACAGGGCCTCTAACTATGGCTACACCTTC.

The gene calls are TRBV14 and TRBJ1-1, with D possibly matching TRBD1 (5 bases). From germline, CDR1 is SGHDN and CDR2 FVKESK. V was cut by 2 bases and J by 3 bases, with 10 bases left in between. There are 14 residues in the CDR3. In DNA, the CDR3 is TGTGCCAGCAGCCAAACAGGATACGACACTGAAGCTTTCTTT. Encoded protein: CASSQTGYDTEAFF.

This chain uses TRBV4-1 with TRBJ1-1; perhaps TRBD1 as D (5 bases). This CDR3 comprises 14 residues. Per the germline V gene, CDR1 is MGHRA and CDR2 is YSYEKL. The V end was cut by 6 bases, the J end by 1 base, with 12 bases between. CDR3 in DNA: TGCGCCAGCAGTCCGGGACCGAGGAACACTGAAGCTTTCTTT. It specifies CASSPGPRNTEAFF.